Following are 22 T cell receptor beta chains from one sample sequenced in a study of cytomegalovirus exposure and HLA in healthy donors. The protocol was immunoSEQ multiplex PCR, while the TCRdb copy is restricted to in-frame clones and leaves out a portion. The table shows over 130,000 clones, with about 88% occurring only once. Sequencing was carried out using PBMCs. All receptors derive from a man aged 18 to 30 in good health and CMV-seropositive.

The chain couples TRBV10-3 to TRBJ2-1; possibly TRBD2 for D (6 bases). This CDR3 region has 18 residues. Trimming took 3 bases from V and 0 from J, leaving 18 bases between them. Germline V lookup: CDR1 ENHRY, CDR2 SYGVKD. The CDR3 DNA is TGTGCCATCAGTGACCCGGGGCAAGGGCGGGACTCCTACAATGAGCAGTTCTTC. Amino acids: CAISDPGQGRDSYNEQFF.

CDR3 in amino acids: CASSSDTGSGNTIYF. In DNA, the CDR3 is TGCGCCAGCAGCTCCGATACAGGGTCTGGAAACACCATATATTTT. This sequence joins TRBV5-1 and TRBJ1-3, with D possibly matching TRBD1 (6 bases). This CDR3 contains 15 residues. V shed 3 bases and J shed 1 base, with 11 bases lying between them. Germline V gives CDR1 SGHRS, CDR2 YFSETQ.

The chain employs TRBV9 and TRBJ2-5; 8 bases align to TRBD2. Trimming cost V 4 bases and J 2 bases; bases outside gene matches: 4. This CDR3 region has 14 residues. CDR1 is SGDLS, CDR2 YYNGEE, per germline. This chain's CDR3 is CASSTGLAQETQYF. The CDR3 DNA reads TGTGCCAGCAGCACAGGACTAGCTCAAGAGACCCAGTACTTC.

The chain couples TRBV6-5 to TRBJ1-5; no definite D call. From germline, CDR1 is MNHEY and CDR2 SVGAGI. The CDR3 loop spans 13 amino acids. Trimming cost V 5 bases and J 7 bases, with 12 bases left between them. DNA for the CDR3: TGTGCCAGCAGTGTTTCAATTGAGCAGCCCCAGCATTTT. Amino acids: CASSVSIEQPQHF.

This chain joins TRBV2 and TRBJ2-7; the D gene is possibly TRBD1 (6 bases). CDR3 length equals 15 residues. Trimming removed 6 bases at V and 2 bases at J, with 17 bases between. The germline V gene has CDR1 SNHLY and CDR2 FYNNEI. The CDR3 here is CASRKGETVTYEQYF. The CDR3 nucleotides are TGTGCCAGCAGGAAGGGGGAGACAGTAACCTACGAGCAGTACTTC. Variable domain in full (rest from reference TRBV2 and TRBJ2-7): EPEVTQTPSHQVTQMGQEVILRCVPISNHLYFYWYRQILGQKVEFLVSFYNNEISEKSEIFDDQFSVERPDGSNFTLKIRSTKLEDSAMYFCASRKGETVTYEQYFGPGTRLTVT.

This chain uses TRBV19 with TRBJ2-7; a weak D match, TRBD1 (5 bases). The CDR3 runs to 15 residues. CDR1 is LNHDA and CDR2 is SQIVND in the germline V gene (reference sequence). The ends were cut back, 3 bases at V and 4 bases at J, with 16 bases in the middle. The CDR3 loop reads CASSMSAGRSYEQYF. The CDR3 nucleotides are TGTGCCAGTAGTATGTCGGCAGGGCGGAGTTACGAGCAGTACTTC.

The chain uses TRBV10-3 and TRBJ1-2; 10 nucleotides line up with TRBD1. CDR1 and CDR2 from the germline V gene are ENHRY and SYGVKD. Losses at the gene ends were 4 bases for V and 8 bases for J; bases not matched to a gene: 7. The CDR3 totals 14 residues. The CDR3 loop reads CAISVAGTGEGYTF. The CDR3 region has the DNA TGTGCCATCAGTGTCGCCGGGACAGGGGAAGGCTACACCTTC.

Here the CDR3 DNA reads TGTGCCAGCAGCTTGACAGGGGCTAACACTGAAGCTTTCTTT. It is translated as CASSLTGANTEAFF. J is TRBJ1-1 and V is TRBV5-5; 7 nucleotides line up with TRBD1. This CDR3 has 14 residues. The V gene end was trimmed by 1 base and the J gene end by 2 bases; junction bases not matched to a gene: 2. Germline V gene lookup returns CDR1 SGHKS and CDR2 YYEKEE (reference sequence).

This CDR3 reads CASSLGRGGNEQFF. The CDR3 DNA is TGTGCCAGCAGCTTAGGGCGGGGCGGCAATGAGCAGTTCTTC. This chain connects TRBV7-6 to TRBJ2-1; TRBD2 might be the D (6 bases). V was clipped by 1 base and J by 6 bases, with 10 bases between them. Germline CDR1 is SGHVS and CDR2 is FNYEAQ. This CDR3 has 14 amino acids.

This chain joins TRBV6-6 and TRBJ1-1; 8 positions agree with TRBD1. V shed 6 bases and J 1 base; nucleotides not matched to a gene: 4. Germline V gives CDR1 MNHNY, CDR2 SVGAGI (reference sequence). The CDR3 extends over 14 amino acids. CDR3 coding DNA: TGTGCCAGCAGAGGGGACAGGCAGAACACTGAAGCTTTCTTT. Its translation is CASRGDRQNTEAFF.

This clone was observed a single time. The chain has TRBV30 and TRBJ2-3; 12 bases match TRBD1. The CDR3 covers 16 residues. The V segment lost 2 bases and the J segment 3 bases; nucleotides outside the gene matches: 6. Per the germline V gene, CDR1 is GTSNPN and CDR2 is SVGIG (reference sequence). CDR3 region: CAWSPGDRGRTDTQYF. The CDR3 region has the DNA TGTGCCTGGAGTCCTGGGGACAGGGGGCGAACAGATACGCAGTATTTT.

The chain employs TRBV13 and TRBJ2-3; TRBD2 is a possible D gene (6 bases). V lost 1 base and J 3 bases, leaving 17 bases between the germline ends. The CDR3 runs 17 residues. From germline, CDR1 is PRHDT and CDR2 FYEKMQ (reference sequence). CDR3 protein: CASSLDLGGGDTDTQYF. CDR3 in DNA: TGTGCCAGCAGCTTAGACCTTGGGGGAGGTGATACAGATACGCAGTATTTT.

The CDR3 loop is CASSATNYEQYF. In DNA form, the CDR3 reads TGCGCCAGCAGTGCTACCAACTACGAGCAGTACTTC. This chain connects TRBV10-2 to TRBJ2-7; D is ambiguous. Trimming took off 4 bases at V and 3 bases at J, with 7 bases between the two ends. Germline lookup yields CDR1 WSHSY and CDR2 SAAADI. The CDR3 runs 12 residues.

The chain couples TRBV7-6 to TRBJ2-5, with a tentative D call TRBD2 (5 bases). V was clipped by 1 base and J by 4 bases, with 10 bases between them. The germline gives CDR1 SGHVS, CDR2 FNYEAQ. This CDR3 is 14 amino acids long. In DNA, the CDR3 is TGTGCCAGCAGCTTAGATTTTCGGGGAGAGACCCAGTACTTC. Translating gives CASSLDFRGETQYF.

The chain joins TRBV30 to TRBJ2-5; D perhaps matches TRBD1 (7 bases). Germline CDR1 GTSNPN, CDR2 SVGIG (reference sequence). The V gene lost 5 bases and the J gene lost 4 bases, with 14 bases spanning the gap. This CDR3 has 13 amino acids. The CDR3 DNA reads as TGTGCCTGGGGAGGGAACAGGGGAGAGACCCAGTACTTC. The encoded protein is CAWGGNRGETQYF.

The chain has TRBV29-1 and TRBJ2-5, with TRBD1 identical over 8 bases. This CDR3 spans 14 amino acids. The junction had 11 bases not matched to a gene; V was cut back by 6 bases and J by 5 bases. Germline values: CDR1 SQVTM, CDR2 ANQGSEA. CDR3 bases: TGCAGCGTGCAACGACAGGGGCCGGGGGAGACCCAGTACTTC. This gives the protein CSVQRQGPGETQYF.

The gene calls are TRBV14 and TRBJ2-4; the D gene is possibly TRBD2 (6 bases). The length of the CDR3 is 18 residues. Germline V gene sequence: CDR1 SGHDN, CDR2 FVKESK. Trimming cost V 2 bases and J 1 base, with 18 bases left between them. CDR3 coding DNA: TGTGCCAGCAGCCAAAGGATTAACGGGAGAAGGGCCAAAAACATTCAGTACTTC. This translates into CASSQRINGRRAKNIQYF.

In this sample, this clone turned up a few times. The chain has TRBV30 and TRBJ2-1; TRBD1 aligns across 8 bases. This CDR3 comprises 15 residues. V dropped 3 bases and J dropped 2; count of bases not matched to a gene: 6. In germline, CDR1 is GTSNPN, CDR2 SVGIG (reference sequence). In nucleotides, the CDR3 is TGTGCCTGGAGCCGAGGGACAGGAGCCTACAATGAGCAGTTCTTC. Protein: CAWSRGTGAYNEQFF.

This chain connects TRBV5-1 to TRBJ2-7, with a possible D match to TRBD1 (6 bases). CDR1 is SGHRS and CDR2 is YFSETQ in the germline V gene. V dropped 4 bases and J dropped 2 bases, with 10 bases sitting between them. The CDR3 totals 13 residues. The CDR3 loop is CASSRTEPYEQYF. CDR3 DNA: TGCGCCAGCAGCCGGACAGAGCCCTACGAGCAGTACTTC.

The rearrangement joins TRBV7-9 to TRBJ2-5, with 10 bases fitting TRBD2. The germline gives CDR1 SEHNR, CDR2 FQNEAQ (reference sequence). Trimming removed 2 bases from V and 2 bases from J; junction bases left unmatched: 5. The CDR3 sequence is 16 residues long. The CDR3 is CASSLRLAGIQETQYF. CDR3 DNA: TGTGCCAGCAGCTTAAGACTAGCGGGCATACAAGAGACCCAGTACTTC.

This chain joins TRBV27 and TRBJ2-7; D might be TRBD2 (5 bases). CDR3 size: 15 residues. Trimming removed 6 bases at V and 4 bases at J, with 19 bases between. CDR1 and CDR2 from the germline V gene are MNHEY and SMNVEV (reference sequence). CDR3: CASSPTPTRGYEQYF. The CDR3 region has the DNA TGTGCCAGCAGCCCGACTCCCACCCGAGGGTACGAGCAGTACTTC.

The table lists this clone with a few counts. This chain links TRBV10-3 with TRBJ2-7; 12 bases fit TRBD2. Germline-derived CDR1 and CDR2 are ENHRY and SYGVKD. The V segment lost 7 bases and the J segment 3 bases; nucleotides outside the gene matches: 4. The CDR3 extends over 14 amino acids. The CDR3: CAIKMTSGSYEQYF. In DNA, the CDR3 is TGTGCCATCAAGATGACTAGCGGGAGCTACGAGCAGTACTTC.